The entry below gives a single T cell receptor (beta chain) sequence along with its context. Its antigen is unidentified. The data were obtained in a study of T cell responses to AZD1222 COVID-19 vaccine. Study findings and constraints: Spike regions recognized by vaccine-associated CD4 TCRs spanned the protein, led by 160-218 and 743-854. No day 14 peak samples; only post-peak repertoires were characterized.

Profiled with immunoSEQ multiplex PCR; TCRdb holds only in-frame clones, not every one. The profile shows roughly 100,000 clones, about 88% of them singletons. Trimming shortened V by 1 base and J by 5 bases, and 14 bases separated the two germline ends. CDR3 length: 15 residues. Germline CDR1 is MNHEY and CDR2 is SMNVEV (reference sequence). The chain joins TRBV27 to TRBJ1-1; D is possibly TRBD1 (6 bases). The TCR originated in an adult in good health. This material consisted of peripheral blood, taken on day 0 of AZD1222 vaccination. The CDR3 sequence is CASSLFGGRGTEAFF. The DNA for the CDR3 is TGTGCCAGCAGTTTATTCGGGGGGCGCGGGACTGAAGCTTTCTTT.